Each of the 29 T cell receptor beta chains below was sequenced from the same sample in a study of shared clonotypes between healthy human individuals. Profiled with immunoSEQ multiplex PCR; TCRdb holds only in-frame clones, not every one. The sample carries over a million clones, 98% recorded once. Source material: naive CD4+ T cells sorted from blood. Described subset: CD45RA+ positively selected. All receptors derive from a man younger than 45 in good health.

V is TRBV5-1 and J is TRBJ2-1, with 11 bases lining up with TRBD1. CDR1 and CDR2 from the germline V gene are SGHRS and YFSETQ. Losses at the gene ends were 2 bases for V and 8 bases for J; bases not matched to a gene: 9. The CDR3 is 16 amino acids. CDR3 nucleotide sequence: TGCGCCAGCAGCTTAACAACCGGGACAGGGGGTTATGAGCAGTTCTTC. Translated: CASSLTTGTGGYEQFF.

The CDR3 region has the DNA TGTGCCAGCAGTGGGACAGGACTTTACTACGAGCAGTACTTC. Protein: CASSGTGLYYEQYF. This chain uses TRBV28 with TRBJ2-7; TRBD1 matches 8 bases. Germline CDR1 and CDR2: MDHEN and SYDVKM. V was clipped by 5 bases and J by 3 bases; unmatched bases: 6. This CDR3 has 14 amino acids.

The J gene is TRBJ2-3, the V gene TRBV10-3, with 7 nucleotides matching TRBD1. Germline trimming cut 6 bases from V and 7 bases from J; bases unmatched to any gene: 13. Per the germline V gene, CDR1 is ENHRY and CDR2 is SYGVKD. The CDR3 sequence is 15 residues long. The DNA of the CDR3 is TGTGCCATCAGAGTTTCCGGGACAGAGGCAAATACGCAGTATTTT. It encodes CAIRVSGTEANTQYF.

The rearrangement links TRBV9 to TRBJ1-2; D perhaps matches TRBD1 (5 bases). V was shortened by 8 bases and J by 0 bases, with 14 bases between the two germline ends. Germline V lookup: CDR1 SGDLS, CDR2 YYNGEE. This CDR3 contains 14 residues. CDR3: CARYDRNSNYGYTF. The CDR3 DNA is TGTGCCAGGTATGACAGAAATTCTAACTATGGCTACACCTTC.

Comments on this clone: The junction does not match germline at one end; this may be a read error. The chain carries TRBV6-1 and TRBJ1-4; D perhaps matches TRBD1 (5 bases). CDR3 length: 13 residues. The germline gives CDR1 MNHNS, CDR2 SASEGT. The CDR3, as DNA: TGTGCCGGCAGACGGGGCATAAATGAAAAACTGTTTTTT. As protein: CAGRRGINEKLFF.

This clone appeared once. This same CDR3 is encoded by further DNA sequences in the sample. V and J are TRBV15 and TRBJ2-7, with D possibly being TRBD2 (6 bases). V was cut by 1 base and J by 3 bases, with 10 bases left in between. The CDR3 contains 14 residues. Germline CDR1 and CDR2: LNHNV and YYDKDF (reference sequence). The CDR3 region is CATSRGQGGYEQYF. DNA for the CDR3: TGTGCCACCAGCAGAGGGCAGGGAGGCTACGAGCAGTACTTC.

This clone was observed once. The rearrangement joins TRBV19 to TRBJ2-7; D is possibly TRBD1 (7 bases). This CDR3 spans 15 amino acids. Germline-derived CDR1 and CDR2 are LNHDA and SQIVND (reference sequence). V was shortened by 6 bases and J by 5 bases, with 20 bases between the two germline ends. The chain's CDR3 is CASSPPSGGPNEQYF. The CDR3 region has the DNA TGTGCCAGTAGCCCCCCGTCAGGGGGGCCAAACGAGCAGTACTTC.

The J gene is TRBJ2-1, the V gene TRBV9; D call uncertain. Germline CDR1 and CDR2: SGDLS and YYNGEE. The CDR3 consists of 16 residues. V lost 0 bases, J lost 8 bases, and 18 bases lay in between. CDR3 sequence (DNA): TGTGCCAGCAGCGTAGCTACGACGGTAGGTCAGGATGAGCAGTTCTTC. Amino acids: CASSVATTVGQDEQFF.

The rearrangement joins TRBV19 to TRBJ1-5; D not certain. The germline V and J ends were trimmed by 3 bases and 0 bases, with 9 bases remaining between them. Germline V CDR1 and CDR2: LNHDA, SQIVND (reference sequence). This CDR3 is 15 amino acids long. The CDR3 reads CASSIRHDSNQPQHF. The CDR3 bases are TGTGCCAGTAGTATTAGACATGATAGCAATCAGCCCCAGCATTTT.

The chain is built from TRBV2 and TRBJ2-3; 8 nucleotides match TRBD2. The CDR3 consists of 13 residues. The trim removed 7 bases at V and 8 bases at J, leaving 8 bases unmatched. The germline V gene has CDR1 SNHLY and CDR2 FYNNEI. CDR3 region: CASTYILAGTQYF. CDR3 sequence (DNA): TGTGCCAGCACTTACATTCTAGCGGGTACGCAGTATTTT.

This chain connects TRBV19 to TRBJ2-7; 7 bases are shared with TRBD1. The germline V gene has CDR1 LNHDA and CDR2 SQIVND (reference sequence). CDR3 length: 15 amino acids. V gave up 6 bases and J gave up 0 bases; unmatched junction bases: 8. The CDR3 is CASSRPGTASYEQYF. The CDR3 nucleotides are TGTGCCAGTAGCCGCCCCGGGACAGCCTCCTACGAGCAGTACTTC. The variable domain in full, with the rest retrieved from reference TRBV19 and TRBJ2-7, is DGGITQSPKYLFRKEGQNVTLSCEQNLNHDAMYWYRQDPGQGLRLIYYSQIVNDFQKGDIAEGYSVSREKKESFPLTVTSAQKNPTAFYLCASSRPGTASYEQYFGPGTRLTVT.

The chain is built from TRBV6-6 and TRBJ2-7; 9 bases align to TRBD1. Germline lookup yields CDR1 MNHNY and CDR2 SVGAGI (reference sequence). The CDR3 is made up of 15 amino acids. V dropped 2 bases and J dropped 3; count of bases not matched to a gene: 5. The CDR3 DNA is TGTGCCAGCAGTTACCCGGGACAGGGATACTACGAGCAGTACTTC. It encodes CASSYPGQGYYEQYF.

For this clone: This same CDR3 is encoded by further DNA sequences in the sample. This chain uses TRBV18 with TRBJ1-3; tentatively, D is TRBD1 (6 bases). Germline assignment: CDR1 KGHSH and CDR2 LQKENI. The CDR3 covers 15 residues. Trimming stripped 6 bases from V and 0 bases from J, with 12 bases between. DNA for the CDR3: TGTGCCAGCTCCCCCCGGGACATCTCTGGAAACACCATATATTTT. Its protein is CASSPRDISGNTIYF.

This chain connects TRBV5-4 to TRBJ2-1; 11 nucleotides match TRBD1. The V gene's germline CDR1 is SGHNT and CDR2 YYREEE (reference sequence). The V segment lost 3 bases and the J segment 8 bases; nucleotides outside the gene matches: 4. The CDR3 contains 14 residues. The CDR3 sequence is CASSSGTGGHEQFF. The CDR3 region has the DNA TGTGCCAGCAGCTCCGGGACAGGGGGTCATGAGCAGTTCTTC.

The CDR3 protein is CSALPAETQYF. The CDR3 DNA is TGCAGTGCCCTACCGGCAGAGACCCAGTACTTC. The chain recombines TRBV20-1 with TRBJ2-5, with no clear D. V shed 6 bases and J shed 4 bases, with 9 bases lying between them. In germline, CDR1 is DFQATT, CDR2 SNEGSKA (reference sequence). This CDR3 contains 11 residues.

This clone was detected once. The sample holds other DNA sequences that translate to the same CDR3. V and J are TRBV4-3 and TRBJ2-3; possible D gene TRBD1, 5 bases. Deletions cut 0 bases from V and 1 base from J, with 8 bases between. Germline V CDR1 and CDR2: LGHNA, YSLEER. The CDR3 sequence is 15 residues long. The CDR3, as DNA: TGCGCCAGCAGCCAAGAGGGCAGGGGCACAGATACGCAGTATTTT. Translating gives CASSQEGRGTDTQYF.

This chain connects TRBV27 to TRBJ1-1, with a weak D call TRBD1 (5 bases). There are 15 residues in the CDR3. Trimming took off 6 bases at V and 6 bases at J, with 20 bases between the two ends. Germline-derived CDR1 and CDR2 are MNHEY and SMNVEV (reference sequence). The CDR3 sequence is CASRSPLKGPPEAFF. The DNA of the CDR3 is TGTGCCAGCAGATCGCCCCTGAAGGGGCCCCCTGAAGCTTTCTTT.

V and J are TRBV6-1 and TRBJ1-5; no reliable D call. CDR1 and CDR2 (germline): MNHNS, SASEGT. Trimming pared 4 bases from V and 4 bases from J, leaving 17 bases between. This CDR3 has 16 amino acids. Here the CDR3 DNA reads TGTGCCAGCAGTGTCACACCGGCGTTGAGGAATCAGCCCCAGCATTTT. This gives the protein CASSVTPALRNQPQHF.

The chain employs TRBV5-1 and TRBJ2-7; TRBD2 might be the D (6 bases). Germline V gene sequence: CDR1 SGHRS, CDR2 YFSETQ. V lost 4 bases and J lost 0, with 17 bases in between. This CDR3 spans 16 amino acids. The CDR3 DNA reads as TGCGCCAGCAGCGCTTTGGATAGGGACTTCTCCTACGAGCAGTACTTC. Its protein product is CASSALDRDFSYEQYF. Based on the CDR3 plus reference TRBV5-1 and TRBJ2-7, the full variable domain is KAGVTQTPRYLIKTRGQQVTLSCSPISGHRSVSWYQQTPGQGLQFLFEYFSETQRNKGNFPGRFSGRQFSNSRSEMNVSTLELGDSALYLCASSALDRDFSYEQYFGPGTRLTVT.

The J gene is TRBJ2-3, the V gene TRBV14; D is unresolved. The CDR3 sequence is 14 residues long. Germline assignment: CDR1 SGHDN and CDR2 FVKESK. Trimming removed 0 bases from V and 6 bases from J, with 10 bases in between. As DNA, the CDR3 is TGTGCCAGCAGCCAAGATCAGGTCTGGGATACGCAGTATTTT. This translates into CASSQDQVWDTQYF.

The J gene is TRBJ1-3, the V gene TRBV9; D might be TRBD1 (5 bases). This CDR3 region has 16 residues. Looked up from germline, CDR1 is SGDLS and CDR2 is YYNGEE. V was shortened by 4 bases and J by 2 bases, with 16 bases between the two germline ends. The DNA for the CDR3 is TGTGCCAGCAGCTCTCTTCAGGGAAGAACTGGAAACACCATATATTTT. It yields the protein CASSSLQGRTGNTIYF.

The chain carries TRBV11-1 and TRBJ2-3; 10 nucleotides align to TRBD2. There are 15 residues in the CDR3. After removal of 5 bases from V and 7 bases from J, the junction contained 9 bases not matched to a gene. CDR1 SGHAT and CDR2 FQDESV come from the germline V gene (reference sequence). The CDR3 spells CASSLELAGVNTQYF. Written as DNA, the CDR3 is TGTGCCAGCAGCCTCGAGCTAGCGGGAGTGAATACGCAGTATTTT.

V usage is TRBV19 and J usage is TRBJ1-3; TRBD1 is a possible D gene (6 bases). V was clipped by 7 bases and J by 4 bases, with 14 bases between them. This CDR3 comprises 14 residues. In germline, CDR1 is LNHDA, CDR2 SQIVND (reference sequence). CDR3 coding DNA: TGTGCCAGTAACTCCGGGACAACCGGAAACACCATATATTTT. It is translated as CASNSGTTGNTIYF.

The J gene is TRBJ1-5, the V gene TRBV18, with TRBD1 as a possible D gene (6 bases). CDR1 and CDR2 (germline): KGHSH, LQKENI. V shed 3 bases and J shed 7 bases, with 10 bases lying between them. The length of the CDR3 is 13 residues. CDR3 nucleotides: TGTGCCAGCTCACCGGACAGAGAACAGCCCCAGCATTTT. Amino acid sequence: CASSPDREQPQHF.

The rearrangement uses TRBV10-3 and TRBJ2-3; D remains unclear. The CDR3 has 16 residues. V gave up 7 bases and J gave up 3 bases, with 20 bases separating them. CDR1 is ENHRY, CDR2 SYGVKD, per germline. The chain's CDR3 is CAITEAGLGITDTQYF. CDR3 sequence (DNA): TGTGCCATCACCGAAGCCGGGCTGGGAATAACAGATACGCAGTATTTT.

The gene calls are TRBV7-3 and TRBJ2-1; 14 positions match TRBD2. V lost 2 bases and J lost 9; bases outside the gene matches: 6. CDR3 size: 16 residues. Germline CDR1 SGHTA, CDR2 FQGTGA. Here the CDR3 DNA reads TGTGCCAGCAGCTTAGGGACTAGCGGGAGATTCAGTGAGCAGTTCTTC. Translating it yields CASSLGTSGRFSEQFF.

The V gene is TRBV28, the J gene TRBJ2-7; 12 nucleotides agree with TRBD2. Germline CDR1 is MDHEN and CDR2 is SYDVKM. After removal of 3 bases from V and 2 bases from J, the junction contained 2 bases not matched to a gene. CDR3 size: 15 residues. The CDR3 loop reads CASSFRTSGAYEQYF. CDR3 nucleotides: TGTGCCAGCAGTTTCCGGACTAGCGGGGCCTACGAGCAGTACTTC.

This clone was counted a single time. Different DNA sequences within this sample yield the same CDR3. The DNA for the CDR3 is TGCGCCAGCAGCTTGGGGGCAGGCCCCCAAGAGACCCAGTACTTC. Translated: CASSLGAGPQETQYF. V usage is TRBV5-1 and J usage is TRBJ2-5; unclear D gene. This CDR3 comprises 15 residues. The V and J ends lost 0 bases and 1 base respectively, with 10 bases between them. Germline CDR1 is SGHRS and CDR2 is YFSETQ.

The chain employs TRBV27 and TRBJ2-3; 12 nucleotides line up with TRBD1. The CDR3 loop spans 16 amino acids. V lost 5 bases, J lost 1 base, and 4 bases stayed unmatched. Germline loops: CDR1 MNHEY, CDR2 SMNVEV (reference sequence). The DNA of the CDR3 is TGTGCCAGCAGTCCCCGGGACAGGGGGCGCACAGATACGCAGTATTTT. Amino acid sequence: CASSPRDRGRTDTQYF.